The count of the clone carrying this T cell receptor (beta chain) is one. Its antigen is unknown. This CDR3 has 13 residues. V was cut by 1 base and J by 4 bases, with 8 bases left in between. Germline V CDR1 and CDR2: DFQATT, SNEGSKA (reference sequence). This sample stems from a study of metastatic and nonmetastatic thyroid tumors. Study as a whole: Repertoire comparisons spanned blood and tumor or nodule tissue from malignant and benign thyroid patients. The study, taken as a whole, reports: Patients with malignant thyroid tumors reportedly had significantly higher TCR beta diversity than those with benign nodules, in blood and tumor.

Thyroid surgery was performed in patients who had received no treatment beforehand. Original handling: Using the CDR3 differences seen across clinicopathological groups, the authors built a distant-metastasis classifier for papillary thyroid cancer, which was meant to discriminate distant-metastatic patients. TCRdb re-clonotyped the PCR reads through MiXCR. It is TCRdb's table, rather than the study itself, that gives the V and J calls and clone size. The data contain some 35,000 clones, about 31% of them singletons. The receptor's source is a female donor with papillary thyroid cancer or a benign thyroid nodule (not recorded which). Some clones in this sample may be carry-over from other donors' samples. This rearrangement joins TRBV20-1 to TRBJ2-1; D remains unclear. The material sequenced was blood. CDR3 DNA: TGCAGTGCTAGAGTCGACCTTTACAATGAGCAGTTCTTC. The encoded protein is CSARVDLYNEQFF.